This T cell receptor (beta chain) comes out of a study of T cell responses to AZD1222 COVID-19 vaccine. Sequencing used immunoSEQ multiplex PCR; TCRdb keeps in-frame clones, though not all of them. The sample contains fewer than 200,000 clones, 80% to 90% of which appear only once. Germline CDR1 LGHNA, CDR2 YNFKEQ. V was trimmed by 0 bases and J by 6 bases, leaving 5 bases between them. The CDR3 is 13 residues long. This clonotype originated in an adult in good health. V usage is TRBV4-2 and J usage is TRBJ2-2; D remains unclear. Sequences were derived from peripheral blood, sampled on day 0 of AZD1222 vaccination. The CDR3 nucleotides read TGTGCCAGCAGCCAAGAAGGGCCCGGGGAGCTGTTTTTT. Its protein is CASSQEGPGELFF.